This T cell receptor beta chain was sequenced during a study of CD8+CD57+ T cells in acquired aplastic anemia. Broader study findings: Almost 30 shared CD8+ CDR3s appeared highly expressed within patients' immunodominant clones.

CDR1 SGHNT and CDR2 YYREEE come from the germline V gene (reference sequence). This CDR3 region has 15 residues. The V and J ends lost 0 bases and 8 bases respectively, with 12 bases between them. Selection for sequencing was limited to patients who had shown CD8+CD57+ cell expansion by flow cytometry. With respect to this clonotype: Its matching antigen is unknown. A much larger clone lies one base from this, so it may be a read error.

Researchers used genomic DNA as the template to profile TCR beta VDJ and CDR3. In TCRdb, the reads were re-called with MiXCR into one record per CDR3 protein. The sample includes 150,000 to 200,000 distinct CDR3 sequences, less than 50% seen only once; the top ten take more than 1.5%. The TCR sequence derives from a human donor with aplastic anemia. The sequenced sample was sorted CD4+, CD8+, or CD8+CD57+ T cells (not recorded which) from PBMCs. V gene TRBV5-4 combines with J gene TRBJ1-6; the D is unclear. CDR3 sequence: CASSLGAVGDSPLHF. In nucleotides, the CDR3 is TGTGCCAGCAGCTTGGGGGCCGTGGGTGATTCACCCCTCCACTTT.